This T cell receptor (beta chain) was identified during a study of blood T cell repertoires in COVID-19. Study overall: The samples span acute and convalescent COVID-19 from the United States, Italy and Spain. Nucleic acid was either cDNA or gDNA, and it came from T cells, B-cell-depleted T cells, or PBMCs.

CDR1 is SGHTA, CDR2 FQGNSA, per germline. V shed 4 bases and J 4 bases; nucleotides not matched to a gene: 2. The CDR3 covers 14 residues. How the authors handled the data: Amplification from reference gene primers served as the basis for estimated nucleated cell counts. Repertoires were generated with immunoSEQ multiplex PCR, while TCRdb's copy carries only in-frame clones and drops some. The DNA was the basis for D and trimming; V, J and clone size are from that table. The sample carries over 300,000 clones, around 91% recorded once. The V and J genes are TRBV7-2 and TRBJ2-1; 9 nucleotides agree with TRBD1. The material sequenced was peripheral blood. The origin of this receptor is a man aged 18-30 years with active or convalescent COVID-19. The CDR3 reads CASSSGQGYNEQFF. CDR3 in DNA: TGTGCCAGCAGCTCCGGACAGGGGTACAATGAGCAGTTCTTC.